This T cell receptor beta chain was profiled in a study of Ad26.COV2.S vaccination and SARS-CoV-2 variants. Study-wide context: The study gave Ad26.COV2.S intramuscularly, once or twice 56 days apart.

The treatment denotes: around 19 received Ad26.COV2.S at low or high dose, single or two shots; about 5 received placebo; per-sample allocation not given. Specimens were obtained on day 63 following the first vaccine or placebo injection. Vaccination employed an Ad26 vector expressing the Wuhan-strain SARS-CoV-2 spike. V lost 6 bases, J lost 3 bases, and 6 bases lay in between. Germline loops: CDR1 DFQATT, CDR2 SNEGSKA (reference sequence). There are 10 residues in the CDR3. TCRdb's copy holds only in-frame clones and misses some; the assay was immunoSEQ multiplex PCR. The sample carries about 320,000 clones, roughly 84% recorded once. A word on this clone: Other DNA sequences in the same sample also yield this CDR3.

This receptor was taken from a person aged 18-65 years who received the Ad26.COV2.S COVID-19 vaccine or a placebo. The sequencing used peripheral blood, collected in a trial of Ad26.COV2.S vaccine versus placebo. The chain carries TRBV20-1 and TRBJ2-7; D remains unclear. The CDR3 coding sequence is TGCAGTGCCTTGAACTACGAGCAGTACTTC. Translation gives CSALNYEQYF.